These 32 T cell receptor beta chains were all obtained from the same sample, sequenced in a study of shared clonotypes between healthy human individuals. This table comes from immunoSEQ multiplex PCR, and its TCRdb copy is limited to in-frame clones, with some not included. The sample carries millions of clones, approximately 95% recorded once. The specimen sequenced was naive CD4+ T cells from PBMCs. The subset denotes: CD45RA+ positively selected. Every receptor here comes from a man aged 18-30 years in good health. Some clones in this sample may be carry-over from other donors' samples.

The J gene is TRBJ1-2, the V gene TRBV4-1; D uncertain. V shed 2 bases and J shed 5 bases, with 12 bases lying between them. Germline assignment: CDR1 MGHRA and CDR2 YSYEKL. This CDR3 spans 14 amino acids. The CDR3, as DNA: TGCGCCAGCAGCCAATCAGGAACGAGATATGGCTACACCTTC. Residues: CASSQSGTRYGYTF.

V gene TRBV5-6 combines with J gene TRBJ1-1, with TRBD1 matching over 7 bases. CDR1 and CDR2 from the germline V gene are SGHDT and YYEEEE. Trimming cost V 1 base and J 1 base; bases outside gene matches: 1. This CDR3 contains 14 residues. CDR3 loop: CASSLYRGNTEAFF. The DNA for the CDR3 is TGTGCCAGCAGCTTGTACAGGGGGAACACTGAAGCTTTCTTT. The full variable domain, its missing parts supplied by reference TRBV5-6 and TRBJ1-1, is DAGVTQSPTHLIKTRGQQVTLRCSPKSGHDTVSWYQQALGQGPQFIFQYYEEEERQRGNFPDRFSGHQFPNYSSELNVNALLLGDSALYLCASSLYRGNTEAFFGQGTRLTVV.

The V gene is TRBV5-8, the J gene TRBJ1-4; possible D gene TRBD1, 6 bases. The CDR3 is 15 amino acids. CDR1 is SGHTS, CDR2 YDEGEE, per germline. Trimming took 6 bases from V and 8 from J, leaving 20 bases between them. The CDR3 loop is CASTLTGTRLEKLFF. The CDR3 nucleotides are TGTGCCAGCACCTTAACAGGGACTCGTTTGGAAAAACTGTTTTTT.

This clone was counted once. The chain recombines TRBV5-1 with TRBJ2-2, with 7 bases identical to TRBD1. Germline loops: CDR1 SGHRS, CDR2 YFSETQ. The ends lost 3 bases at V and 6 bases at J; junction bases unmatched: 2. The CDR3 extends over 13 amino acids. Here the CDR3 DNA reads TGCGCCAGCAGCTGGGGACAGTCCGGGGAGCTGTTTTTT. Translated: CASSWGQSGELFF.

The J gene is TRBJ2-1, the V gene TRBV7-2; 14 bases fit TRBD2. Germline V CDR1 and CDR2: SGHTA, FQGNSA. Trimming took 5 bases from V and 6 from J; bases not matched to a gene: 6. The CDR3 loop spans 16 amino acids. The DNA for the CDR3 is TGTGCCAGCAGCCCCGAGGGGACTAGCGGGAGCAATGAGCAGTTCTTC. Encoded protein: CASSPEGTSGSNEQFF.

CDR3 in amino acids: CASSEPRAGRENIQYF. DNA of the CDR3: TGTGCCAGCAGCGAACCCCGGGCCGGGAGGGAAAACATTCAGTACTTC. This sequence joins TRBV5-5 and TRBJ2-4, with 8 bases aligning to TRBD2. V shed 4 bases, J shed 5 bases, and the junction held 11 bases outside the gene matches. The germline CDR1 and CDR2 sequences are SGHKS and YYEKEE (reference sequence). CDR3 size: 16 residues.

The chain recombines TRBV18 with TRBJ2-4, with TRBD1 matching 9 bases. The J segment lost 6 bases and the V segment lost 3 bases, leaving 6 bases of the junction unmatched. CDR3 length equals 15 residues. Germline loops: CDR1 KGHSH, CDR2 LQKENI. This chain's CDR3 is CASSPHPGQGNIQYF. The CDR3 DNA sequence: TGTGCCAGCTCACCTCATCCGGGACAGGGAAACATTCAGTACTTC. The complete variable domain, with remaining parts taken from reference TRBV18 and TRBJ2-4, reads NAGVMQNPRHLVRRRGQEARLRCSPMKGHSHVYWYRQLPEEGLKFMVYLQKENIIDESGMPKERFSAEFPKEGPSILRIQQVVRGDSAAYFCASSPHPGQGNIQYFGAGTRLSVL.

This chain uses TRBV28 with TRBJ2-3; either TRBD1 or TRBD2 may fit D (5 bases each). The CDR3 contains 18 residues. The V end lost 6 bases, the J end lost 0 bases, and 22 bases lay between the germline ends. The germline CDR1 and CDR2 sequences are MDHEN and SYDVKM. This chain's CDR3 is CASRPAGTILISTDTQYF. The CDR3, as DNA: TGTGCCAGCAGACCGGCCGGGACGATCCTAATTAGCACAGATACGCAGTATTTT.

The V gene is TRBV28, the J gene TRBJ1-5, with unresolved D. The V gene's germline CDR1 is MDHEN and CDR2 SYDVKM. V shed 4 bases and J shed 6 bases, with 19 bases lying between them. CDR3 length: 16 amino acids. The CDR3 coding sequence is TGTGCCAGCAGTTCACCTCGGGCCTCGGCCGGTCAGCCCCAGCATTTT. The encoded protein is CASSSPRASAGQPQHF.

This sequence joins TRBV11-3 and TRBJ2-7, with D tentatively TRBD2 (6 bases). From germline, CDR1 is SGHNT and CDR2 YENEEA. The CDR3 loop spans 15 amino acids. V was cut by 4 bases and J by 6 bases, with 19 bases left in between. This CDR3 is CASSSRVAAFGEQYF. DNA of the CDR3: TGTGCCAGCAGCTCGAGGGTAGCGGCGTTTGGCGAGCAGTACTTC.

This clone showed up just a few times. The chain links TRBV7-6 to TRBJ1-1; D unresolved. The CDR3 has 14 residues. Trimming pared 1 base from V and 4 bases from J, leaving 10 bases between. CDR1 is SGHVS, CDR2 FNYEAQ, per germline. In nucleotides, the CDR3 is TGTGCCAGCAGCTTAGGGGGATGGGGCACTGAAGCTTTCTTT. Translation: CASSLGGWGTEAFF.

This clone came up once. The J gene is TRBJ1-1, the V gene TRBV5-1; D might be TRBD1 (5 bases). Germline assignment: CDR1 SGHRS and CDR2 YFSETQ. The CDR3 runs 17 residues. The V and J ends lost 2 bases and 1 base respectively, with 18 bases between them. The CDR3: CASSLGTQGRGNTEAFF. The CDR3 DNA follows: TGCGCCAGCAGCTTAGGGACGCAAGGCCGGGGGAACACTGAAGCTTTCTTT.

The V gene is TRBV7-9, the J gene TRBJ2-3; D remains unclear. Trimming took 7 bases from V and 8 from J, leaving 13 bases between them. The CDR3 runs 12 residues. Germline values: CDR1 SEHNR, CDR2 FQNEAQ (reference sequence). CDR3 sequence: CASTPIRSTQYF. The CDR3 DNA sequence: TGTGCCAGCACCCCCATTCGTAGTACGCAGTATTTT.

The J gene is TRBJ1-4, the V gene TRBV2; the D gene is possibly TRBD1 (6 bases). Trimming shortened V by 8 bases and J by 8 bases, and 18 bases separated the two germline ends. Looked up from germline, CDR1 is SNHLY and CDR2 is FYNNEI. This CDR3 spans 14 amino acids. CDR3: CASSQGGLGEKLFF. The CDR3 region has the DNA TGTGCCAGCTCTCAAGGGGGGCTCGGGGAAAAACTGTTTTTT.

J is TRBJ2-7 and V is TRBV2, with D unclear. From germline, CDR1 is SNHLY and CDR2 FYNNEI. CDR3 length: 13 amino acids. Trimming took 7 bases from V and 7 from J, leaving 17 bases between them. In DNA, the CDR3 is TGTGCCAGCATGAGCCGGGCGTCGAGGGAGCAGTACTTC. This encodes CASMSRASREQYF.

The rearrangement uses TRBV6-6 and TRBJ2-1; D may be TRBD1 (5 bases). Deletions cut 5 bases from V and 6 bases from J, with 17 bases between. This CDR3 has 15 residues. Germline CDR1 and CDR2: MNHNY and SVGAGI (reference sequence). The chain's CDR3 is CASSRQTATFNEQFF. The DNA for the CDR3 is TGTGCCAGCAGTAGACAGACCGCGACGTTCAATGAGCAGTTCTTC.

Notes on this clone: This sample includes further DNA sequences coding for the same CDR3. This CDR3 is CASSVGTGGSDTQYF. The CDR3 DNA follows: TGTGCCAGCAGCGTTGGGACAGGGGGCTCAGATACGCAGTATTTT. V gene TRBV9 combines with J gene TRBJ2-3; 12 nucleotides line up with TRBD1. V lost 2 bases and J lost 4; bases outside the gene matches: 2. CDR3 length equals 15 residues. Germline assignment: CDR1 SGDLS and CDR2 YYNGEE.

Note on this clone: Within the sample, other DNA sequences also encode this same CDR3. The J gene is TRBJ1-2, the V gene TRBV5-1, with 10 positions matching TRBD1. The CDR3 has 13 residues. Germline trimming cut 2 bases from V and 8 bases from J; bases unmatched to any gene: 3. Germline CDR1 is SGHRS and CDR2 is YFSETQ. The CDR3 DNA sequence: TGCGCCAGCAGCTTAGGACAGGGGGACGGCTACACCTTC. Amino acids: CASSLGQGDGYTF. Combining the CDR3 with reference TRBV5-1 and TRBJ1-2 gives the whole variable domain KAGVTQTPRYLIKTRGQQVTLSCSPISGHRSVSWYQQTPGQGLQFLFEYFSETQRNKGNFPGRFSGRQFSNSRSEMNVSTLELGDSALYLCASSLGQGDGYTFGSGTRLTVV.

The CDR3: CAWSEAHTEAFF. In DNA form, the CDR3 reads TGTGCCTGGAGTGAGGCTCACACTGAAGCTTTCTTT. The rearrangement uses TRBV30 and TRBJ1-1; no clear D gene. This CDR3 comprises 12 residues. Germline lookup yields CDR1 GTSNPN and CDR2 SVGIG (reference sequence). V dropped 1 base and J dropped 3 bases, with 6 bases sitting between them.

The V gene is TRBV5-1, the J gene TRBJ2-2; perhaps TRBD1 as D (6 bases). Trimming left V 4 bases short and J 6 bases short, with 16 bases between. CDR1 is SGHRS and CDR2 is YFSETQ in the germline V gene. The CDR3 runs 15 residues. The CDR3 DNA is TGCGCCAGCAGCCCTGGACAGTCCATAGCCGGGGAGCTGTTTTTT. Its translation is CASSPGQSIAGELFF.

This chain links TRBV7-3 with TRBJ2-1, with 10 bases matching TRBD2. V shed 5 bases and J 4 bases; nucleotides not matched to a gene: 8. The CDR3 contains 16 residues. From germline, CDR1 is SGHTA and CDR2 FQGTGA. CDR3 sequence reads: CASSRLQREGYNEQFF. The CDR3 region has the DNA TGTGCCAGCAGCCGACTTCAGCGGGAGGGTTACAATGAGCAGTTCTTC.

V gene TRBV28 combines with J gene TRBJ2-7, with 7 positions matching TRBD1. CDR1 is MDHEN, CDR2 SYDVKM, per germline. The V gene end was trimmed by 7 bases and the J gene end by 1 base; junction bases not matched to a gene: 16. This CDR3 spans 17 amino acids. CDR3 protein: CASTPVGQTGSSYEQYF. CDR3 coding DNA: TGTGCCAGCACACCTGTGGGGCAGACAGGGTCATCCTACGAGCAGTACTTC.

The genes are TRBV9 and TRBJ2-7, with a possible D match to TRBD2 (5 bases). The CDR3 covers 14 residues. Per germline, CDR1 SGDLS and CDR2 YYNGEE. Trimming removed 3 bases at V and 3 bases at J, with 13 bases between. In DNA form, the CDR3 reads TGTGCCAGCAGCGATGGACTGAATAGCTACGAGCAGTACTTC. This translates into CASSDGLNSYEQYF.

The J gene is TRBJ2-3, the V gene TRBV9; weak D call: TRBD2 (5 bases). The V and J ends lost 0 bases and 2 bases respectively, with 16 bases between them. The CDR3 has 17 residues. CDR1 SGDLS and CDR2 YYNGEE come from the germline V gene. CDR3 amino acids: CASSVAASRSYTDTQYF. The CDR3 DNA follows: TGTGCCAGCAGCGTAGCGGCTAGCAGAAGTTACACAGATACGCAGTATTTT.

CDR3 region: CASSLIRAGDEKLFF. DNA of the CDR3: TGTGCCAGCAGCCTTATTAGGGCAGGGGATGAAAAACTGTTTTTT. The V and J genes are TRBV28 and TRBJ1-4, with D possibly TRBD1 on 6 matching bases. Germline lookup yields CDR1 MDHEN and CDR2 SYDVKM. Trimming cost V 6 bases and J 6 bases, with 17 bases left between them. The CDR3 contains 15 residues.

The V and J genes are TRBV6-5 and TRBJ2-7; 8 bases are shared with TRBD1. J gave up 5 bases and V 8 bases, and 11 bases lay outside the gene matches. From germline, CDR1 is MNHEY and CDR2 SVGAGI. The CDR3 sequence is 14 residues long. CDR3 region: CASGPGQAPHEQYF. The CDR3 DNA follows: TGTGCCAGCGGGCCGGGACAGGCGCCCCACGAGCAGTACTTC.

Here the CDR3 DNA reads TGTGCCAGCAGTTACTCAGGCATAGACTATGGCTACACCTTC. Amino acids: CASSYSGIDYGYTF. V is TRBV6-6 and J is TRBJ1-2; D unclear. From germline, CDR1 is MNHNY and CDR2 SVGAGI (reference sequence). Trimming removed 0 bases at V and 3 bases at J, with 8 bases between. The CDR3 is 14 amino acids.

Worth noting for this clone: The sample has other DNA sequences that encode this CDR3 too. J is TRBJ2-7 and V is TRBV28; D unclear. V lost 2 bases, J lost 0 bases, and 5 bases lay in between. The germline V gene has CDR1 MDHEN and CDR2 SYDVKM. The CDR3 runs to 13 residues. CDR3 nucleotides: TGTGCCAGCAGTTTAGGGCCCTCCTACGAGCAGTACTTC. The encoded protein is CASSLGPSYEQYF.

V gene TRBV7-3 combines with J gene TRBJ2-3; D not resolved. CDR1 SGHTA and CDR2 FQGTGA come from the germline V gene. The CDR3 consists of 13 residues. The V end was cut by 2 bases, the J end by 4 bases, with 7 bases between. CDR3 residues: CASSLGSPDTQYF. CDR3 in DNA: TGTGCCAGCAGCTTAGGTAGCCCAGATACGCAGTATTTT.

V and J are TRBV25-1 and TRBJ1-3, with unresolved D. The length of the CDR3 is 14 residues. CDR1 is MGHDK, CDR2 SYGVNS, per germline. V lost 8 bases to trimming and J lost 0 bases, with 11 bases between them. Written as DNA, the CDR3 is TGTGCCAGCTCGAGAGGGAGCTCTGGAAACACCATATATTTT. It codes for CASSRGSSGNTIYF. The variable domain in full, completed from reference TRBV25-1 and TRBJ1-3, reads EADIYQTPRYLVIGTGKKITLECSQTMGHDKMYWYQQDPGMELHLIHYSYGVNSTEKGDLSSESTVSRIRTEHFPLTLESARPSHTSQYLCASSRGSSGNTIYFGEGSWLTVV.

The rearrangement joins TRBV7-9 to TRBJ2-2, with 13 nucleotides matching TRBD2. Germline V CDR1 and CDR2: SEHNR, FQNEAQ (reference sequence). This CDR3 contains 16 residues. With V trimmed by 2 bases and J by 5 bases, 2 bases remained unmatched. The DNA for the CDR3 is TGTGCCAGCAGCTTATTGGGACTAGCGGGAACCGGGGAGCTGTTTTTT. As protein: CASSLLGLAGTGELFF.

The chain uses TRBV9 and TRBJ2-7, with D perhaps matching TRBD2 (5 bases). The CDR3 runs 15 residues. The V end lost 2 bases, the J end lost 3 bases, and 15 bases lay between the germline ends. CDR1 is SGDLS and CDR2 is YYNGEE in the germline V gene. DNA of the CDR3: TGTGCCAGCAGCGTGGACGGGGTAAGCTACTACGAGCAGTACTTC. Its translation is CASSVDGVSYYEQYF.